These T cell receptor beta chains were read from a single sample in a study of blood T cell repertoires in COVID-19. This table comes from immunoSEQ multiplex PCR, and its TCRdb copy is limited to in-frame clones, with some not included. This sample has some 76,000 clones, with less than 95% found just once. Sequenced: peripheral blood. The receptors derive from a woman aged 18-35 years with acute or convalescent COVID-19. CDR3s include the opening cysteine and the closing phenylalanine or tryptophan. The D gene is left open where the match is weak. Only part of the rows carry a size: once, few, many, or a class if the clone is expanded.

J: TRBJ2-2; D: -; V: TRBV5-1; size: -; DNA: TGCGCCAGCAGCTTCGAAGGGGTACCCGGGGAGCTGTTTTTT; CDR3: CASSFEGVPGELFF
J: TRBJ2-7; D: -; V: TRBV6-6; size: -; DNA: TGTGCCAGCACCGAGGAGGGTCGGGTCTACGAGCAGTACTTC; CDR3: CASTEEGRVYEQYF
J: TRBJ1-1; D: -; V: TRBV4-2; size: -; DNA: TGTGCCAGCAGCCAATCGGCTAAGGAGGGACACACTGAAGCTTTCTTT; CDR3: CASSQSAKEGHTEAFF
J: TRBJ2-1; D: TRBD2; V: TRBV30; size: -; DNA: TGTGCCTGCTTTGGGGAGCGGGAGAGCTTCTCCTACAATGAGCAGTTCTTC; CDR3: CACFGERESFSYNEQFF
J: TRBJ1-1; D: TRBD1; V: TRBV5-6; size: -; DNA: TGTGCCAGCAGCGAAACACAGGGGTATGGGGTTTTGAACACTGAAGCTTTCTTT; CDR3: CASSETQGYGVLNTEAFF
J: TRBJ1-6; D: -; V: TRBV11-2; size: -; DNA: TGTGCCAGCAGCTTAGATAACAGGGTGTCGTCACCTACGGAATTT; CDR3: CASSLDNRVSSPTEF
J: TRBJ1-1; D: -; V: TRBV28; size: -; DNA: TGTGCCAGCAGTCTATCTATCACTGAAGCTTTCTTT; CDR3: CASSLSITEAFF
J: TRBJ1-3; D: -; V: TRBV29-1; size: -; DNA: TGCAGCGCCTCCGAGGGCGGGGGGAACACCATATATTTT; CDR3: CSASEGGGNTIYF
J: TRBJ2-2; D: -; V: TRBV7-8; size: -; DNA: TGTGCCAGCAGCTTAGATACAGGAATGAACACCGGGGAGCTGTTTTTT; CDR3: CASSLDTGMNTGELFF
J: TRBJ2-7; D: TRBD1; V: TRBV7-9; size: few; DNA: TGTGCCAGCAGCTTATCAGGGGGACAGGGAAGCTACGAGCAGTACTTC; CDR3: CASSLSGGQGSYEQYF
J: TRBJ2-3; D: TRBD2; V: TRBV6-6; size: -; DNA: TGTGCCAGCAGCCCAAGGGGAGGGCGATACCCAGATACGCAGTATTTT; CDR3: CASSPRGGRYPDTQYF
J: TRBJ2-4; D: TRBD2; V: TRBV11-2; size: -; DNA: TGTGCCAGCAGCTCAGGACTAGCGGGAGCCAAAAACATTCAGTACTTC; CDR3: CASSSGLAGAKNIQYF
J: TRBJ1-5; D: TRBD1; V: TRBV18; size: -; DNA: TGTGCCAGCTCACAGGGGACAGCGGATAGCAATCAGCCCCAGCATTTT; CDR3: CASSQGTADSNQPQHF
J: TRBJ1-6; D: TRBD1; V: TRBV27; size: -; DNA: TGTGCCAGCAGTTTACTGGACAGGGGATCACCCCTCCACTTT; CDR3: CASSLLDRGSPLHF